One and the same sample provided the 8 T cell receptor beta chains below, sequenced in a study of T cells after somatic rescue of genetic block. Assay used: immunoSEQ multiplex PCR; TCRdb lists only in-frame clones, some missing. Among roughly 120,000 clones listed, about 89% were seen once. Sample: peripheral blood mononuclear cells (PBMCs). All receptors derive from a woman between 18 and 29 years old.

In this sample, this clone turned up a few times. The CDR3: CASSEVTGGGADTQYF. The CDR3 DNA sequence: TGTGCCAGCAGTGAAGTTACGGGCGGGGGGGCAGATACGCAGTATTTT. The chain combines TRBV6-1 with TRBJ2-3; the match to TRBD2 covers 9 bases. Per the germline V gene, CDR1 is MNHNS and CDR2 is SASEGT. Trimming cost V 1 base and J 4 bases; bases outside gene matches: 6. The CDR3 spans 16 residues.

The CDR3 here is CASSLGGSETQYF. In DNA, the CDR3 is TGTGCCAGCAGCCTGGGGGGGTCGGAGACCCAGTACTTC. J is TRBJ2-5 and V is TRBV9; the match to TRBD2 covers 7 bases. The CDR3 totals 13 residues. Germline lookup yields CDR1 SGDLS and CDR2 YYNGEE. Germline trimming cut 4 bases from V and 5 bases from J; bases unmatched to any gene: 5.

Only a few counts were recorded for this clone. The chain combines TRBV15 with TRBJ1-6; D unclear. V dropped 6 bases and J dropped 8 bases, with 8 bases sitting between them. The CDR3 contains 12 residues. Germline V gene sequence: CDR1 LNHNV, CDR2 YYDKDF (reference sequence). The CDR3 sequence: CATSAADSPLHF. As DNA, the CDR3 is TGTGCCACCAGTGCAGCAGATTCACCCCTCCACTTT. Drawing the rest from reference TRBV15 and TRBJ1-6, the complete variable domain is DAMVIQNPRYQVTQFGKPVTLSCSQTLNHNVMYWYQQKSSQAPKLLFHYYDKDFNNEADTPDNFQSRRPNTSFCFLDIRSPGLGDTAMYLCATSAADSPLHFGNGTRLTVT.

The count of this clone is one. This chain links TRBV7-9 with TRBJ2-1; 15 bases agree with TRBD2. The trim removed 4 bases at V and 4 bases at J, leaving 8 bases unmatched. Germline CDR1 is SEHNR and CDR2 is FQNEAQ (reference sequence). This CDR3 has 18 amino acids. CDR3 loop: CASSSPGLAGGTYNEQFF. As DNA, the CDR3 is TGTGCCAGCAGCTCCCCGGGACTAGCGGGGGGAACTTACAATGAGCAGTTCTTC.

This clone was picked up a small number of times. This chain uses TRBV19 with TRBJ1-6, with a weak D call TRBD1 (5 bases). Per germline, CDR1 LNHDA and CDR2 SQIVND (reference sequence). V lost 7 bases and J 7 bases, leaving 14 bases between the germline ends. This CDR3 contains 14 residues. The chain's CDR3 is CASKPGLQNSPLHF. In nucleotides, the CDR3 is TGTGCCAGTAAACCGGGACTGCAAAATTCACCCCTCCACTTT. The full variable domain, in which reference TRBV19 and TRBJ1-6 provide the parts outside the CDR3, is DGGITQSPKYLFRKEGQNVTLSCEQNLNHDAMYWYRQDPGQGLRLIYYSQIVNDFQKGDIAEGYSVSREKKESFPLTVTSAQKNPTAFYLCASKPGLQNSPLHFGNGTRLTVT.

This clone came up a few times. V and J are TRBV19 and TRBJ1-5; unclear D gene. The CDR3 loop spans 13 amino acids. Germline V gene data show CDR1 as LNHDA and CDR2 as SQIVND (reference sequence). V was trimmed by 3 bases and J by 4 bases, leaving 7 bases between them. In DNA, the CDR3 is TGTGCCAGTAGTATGAGGCTTAATCAGCCCCAGCATTTT. Its translation is CASSMRLNQPQHF.

This clone was seen only a few times. This chain links TRBV7-6 with TRBJ1-1; weak D call: TRBD1 (6 bases). V dropped 1 base and J dropped 5 bases, with 11 bases sitting between them. The CDR3 spans 14 residues. Germline V gene data show CDR1 as SGHVS and CDR2 as FNYEAQ. CDR3 amino acids: CASSLVGGWTEAFF. The DNA for the CDR3 is TGTGCCAGCAGCTTAGTGGGGGGCTGGACTGAAGCTTTCTTT.

The chain carries TRBV4-2 and TRBJ2-3; D not resolved. The CDR3 length is 15 residues. With 2 bases removed from V and 3 bases from J, the gap between germline ends came to 12 bases. CDR1 and CDR2 (germline): LGHNA, YNFKEQ. The CDR3 protein is CASSQSGARTDTQYF. In DNA, the CDR3 is TGTGCCAGCAGCCAATCCGGCGCTAGAACAGATACGCAGTATTTT.